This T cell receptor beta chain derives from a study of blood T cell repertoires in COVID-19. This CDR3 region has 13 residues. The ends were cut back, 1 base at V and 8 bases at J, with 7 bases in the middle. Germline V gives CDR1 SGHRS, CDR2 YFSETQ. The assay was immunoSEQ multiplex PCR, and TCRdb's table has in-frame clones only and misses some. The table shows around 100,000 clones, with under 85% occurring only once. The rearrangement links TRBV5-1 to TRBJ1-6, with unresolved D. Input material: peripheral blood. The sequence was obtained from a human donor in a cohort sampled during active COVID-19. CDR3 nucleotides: TGCGCCAGCAGCTTGAGCCGGGATTCACCCCTCCACTTT. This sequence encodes CASSLSRDSPLHF.